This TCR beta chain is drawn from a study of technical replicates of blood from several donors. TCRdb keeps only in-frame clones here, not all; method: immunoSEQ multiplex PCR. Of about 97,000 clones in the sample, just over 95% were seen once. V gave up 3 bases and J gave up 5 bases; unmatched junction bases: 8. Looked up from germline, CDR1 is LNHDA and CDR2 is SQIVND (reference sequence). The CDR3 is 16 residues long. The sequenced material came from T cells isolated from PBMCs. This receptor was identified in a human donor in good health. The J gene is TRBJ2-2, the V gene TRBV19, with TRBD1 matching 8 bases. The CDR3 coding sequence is TGTGCCAGTAGTATTGGTGGGACAGGCGTAACCGGGGAGCTGTTTTTT. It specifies CASSIGGTGVTGELFF.